The present entry profiles one T cell receptor (beta chain) with its context. The germline V gene encodes CDR1 SNHLY and CDR2 FYNNEI. Trimming pared 7 bases from V and 2 bases from J, leaving 13 bases between. The CDR3 consists of 14 residues. The record originates from a study of blood T cell repertoires in COVID-19. Study as a whole: Some COVID-19 samples were acute and others convalescent; all came from the United States, Italy and Spain. PBMCs, B-cell-depleted T cells, or T cells provided the cDNA or gDNA that made up the material.

In the study's own analysis: From reference gene primer amplification, estimates of nucleated cell counts were derived. The data were produced by immunoSEQ multiplex PCR, yet TCRdb's version contains in-frame clones alone and is incomplete. From that table come the V and J calls and clone size; the DNA was used to work out D and trimming. The data show fewer than 110,000 clones, 84% seen once. This sequence originates from a human donor in a cohort sampled during active COVID-19. Input material: peripheral blood. The chain recombines TRBV2 with TRBJ2-3, with D possibly being TRBD1 (6 bases). The CDR3 spells CASITGMVTDTQYF. Written as DNA, the CDR3 is TGTGCCAGCATCACAGGGATGGTCACAGATACGCAGTATTTT.